The subject of this entry is one TCR beta chain. Repertoires were generated with immunoSEQ multiplex PCR, while TCRdb's copy carries only in-frame clones and drops some. Altogether around 530,000 clones are present, just over 75% being singletons, with the ten largest covering 9.5% to 15%. The record originates from a study of shared clonotypes between healthy human individuals. J was trimmed by 0 bases and V by 0 bases; bases with no gene match: 1. There are 16 residues in the CDR3. The V gene's germline CDR1 is SGHKS and CDR2 YYEKEE (reference sequence). The receptor was isolated from a middle-aged woman in good health. Some clones in this sample may be carry-over from other donors' samples. The sequenced material came from PBMCs. V gene TRBV5-5 combines with J gene TRBJ2-2, with 8 nucleotides matching TRBD1. The CDR3 region is CASSLAGGANTGELFF. The CDR3 bases are TGTGCCAGCAGCTTGGCAGGGGGCGCGAACACCGGGGAGCTGTTTTTT.